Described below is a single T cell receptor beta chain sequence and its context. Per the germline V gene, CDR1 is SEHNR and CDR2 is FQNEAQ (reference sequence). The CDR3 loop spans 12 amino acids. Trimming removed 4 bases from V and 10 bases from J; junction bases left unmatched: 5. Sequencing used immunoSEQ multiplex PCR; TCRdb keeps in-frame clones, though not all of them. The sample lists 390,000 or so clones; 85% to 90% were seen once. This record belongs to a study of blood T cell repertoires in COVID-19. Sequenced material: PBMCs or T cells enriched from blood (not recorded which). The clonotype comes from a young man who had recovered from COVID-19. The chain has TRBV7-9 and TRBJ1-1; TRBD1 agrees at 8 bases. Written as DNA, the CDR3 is TGTGCCAGCAGCTCCGCAGGGGGCCCAGCTTTCTTT. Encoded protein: CASSSAGGPAFF.